The 15 T cell receptor beta chains in this list originate from one sample, sequenced in a study of vaccination and CD4 T cells after COVID-19. Sequenced with the Oncomine TCR Beta short-read assay was DNA taken from cultured CD4+ T cells. TCRdb recomputed calls from the PCR reads with MiXCR, one row per CDR3 protein. The data show approximately 12,000 distinct CDR3 sequences, less than 60% seen once. Their recognized antigens are unknown. Treatment given: approximately nine-day PBMC culture with coronavirus spike peptide pools or control peptides (ViraFEST assay). The sequencing input was CD4+ T cells from blood, cultured in vitro. These receptors all come from a human donor who had recovered from COVID-19.

This clonotype was observed a few times. V usage is TRBV5-4 and J usage is TRBJ2-5; possible D gene TRBD1, 7 bases. Germline CDR1 is SGHNT and CDR2 is YYREEE (reference sequence). The CDR3 length is 16 residues. V lost 3 bases and J 3 bases, leaving 18 bases between the germline ends. CDR3 loop: CASSSAGGGLKETQYF. For the CDR3, the DNA is TGTGCCAGCAGCTCAGCAGGGGGAGGCCTAAAAGAGACCCAGTACTTC.

The CDR3 reads CASSYSSAGIVQLEQFF. CDR3 DNA sequence: TGTGCCAGCAGTTACTCGTCGGCGGGAATAGTACAACTTGAGCAGTTCTTC. The chain links TRBV6-5 to TRBJ2-1, with D tentatively TRBD2 (6 bases). Trimming cost V 0 bases and J 9 bases, with 21 bases left between them. Germline CDR1 is MNHEY and CDR2 is SVGAGI. CDR3 length: 17 residues.

This sequence joins TRBV25-1 and TRBJ2-1, with 8 bases identical to TRBD2. The germline CDR1 and CDR2 sequences are MGHDK and SYGVNS. The V and J ends lost 3 bases and 8 bases, in that order; junction bases with no gene match: 9. The CDR3 is made up of 15 amino acids. CDR3 coding DNA: TGTGCCAGCAGTGATTTAAGCGGGAGTGGCGATGAGCAGTTCTTC. Translated, it gives CASSDLSGSGDEQFF.

The CDR3 DNA sequence: TGTGCCAGCAGCTTAGATCGGTGGGGGGCGAGGACCGGGGAGCTGTTTTTT. This sequence encodes CASSLDRWGARTGELFF. This chain links TRBV7-9 with TRBJ2-2; possibly TRBD1 or TRBD2 for D (6 bases each). Germline CDR1 reads SEHNR; CDR2 reads FQNEAQ (reference sequence). V lost 1 base and J 5 bases, leaving 17 bases between the germline ends. This CDR3 is 17 amino acids long.

V and J are TRBV4-2 and TRBJ2-5; 9 bases are a match to TRBD2. Germline V gene sequence: CDR1 LGHNA, CDR2 YNFKEQ. The CDR3 is made up of 15 amino acids. With V trimmed by 1 base and J by 1 base, 1 base remained unmatched. The CDR3 is CASSQVAGVQETQYF. In DNA form, the CDR3 reads TGTGCCAGCAGCCAAGTAGCGGGAGTCCAAGAGACCCAGTACTTC.

This chain connects TRBV20-1 to TRBJ2-4; TRBD2 matches at 12 bases. The V and J ends lost 7 bases and 2 bases, in that order; junction bases with no gene match: 3. Germline values: CDR1 DFQATT, CDR2 SNEGSKA (reference sequence). The CDR3 covers 14 residues. Written as DNA, the CDR3 is TGCAGTGGACTAGCGGGAGTGTCCAAAAACATTCAGTACTTC. It translates to CSGLAGVSKNIQYF.

This clonotype came up a few times. This rearrangement joins TRBV7-9 to TRBJ1-4; D uncertain. V was shortened by 1 base and J by 8 bases, with 14 bases between the two germline ends. The CDR3 is made up of 15 amino acids. Germline loops: CDR1 SEHNR, CDR2 FQNEAQ (reference sequence). DNA of the CDR3: TGTGCCAGCAGCTTAGAGGCCTCGGGAAGGGAAAAACTGTTTTTT. Translation: CASSLEASGREKLFF.

This clonotype showed up just a few times. The chain recombines TRBV28 with TRBJ2-7, with 7 positions matching TRBD1. V shed 3 bases, J shed 6 bases, and the junction held 11 bases outside the gene matches. CDR3 length: 15 amino acids. CDR1 MDHEN and CDR2 SYDVKM come from the germline V gene. The DNA for the CDR3 is TGTGCCAGCAGTTTTTGGACAGGAATACTGAGCGAGCAGTACTTC. Amino acids: CASSFWTGILSEQYF.

There are a few counts of this clonotype. The genes are TRBV6-4 and TRBJ2-2; D tentatively reads TRBD1 or TRBD2 (6 bases each). The V end was cut by 3 bases, the J end by 0 bases, with 8 bases between. The V gene's germline CDR1 is MRHNA and CDR2 SNTAGT. This CDR3 has 15 amino acids. Here the CDR3 reads CASSEEGANTGELFF. CDR3 sequence (DNA): TGTGCCAGCAGTGAGGAGGGGGCGAACACCGGGGAGCTGTTTTTT.

This chain uses TRBV12-3 or TRBV12-4 with TRBJ1-1, with D unresolved. CDR3 length equals 13 residues. Trimming shortened V by 3 bases and J by 1 base, and 6 bases separated the two germline ends. This CDR3 reads CASSFGRNTEAFF. For the CDR3, the DNA is TGTGCCAGCAGTTTTGGGCGGAACACTGAAGCTTTCTTT.

Note on this clonotype: Germline and junction disagree at one end, which may indicate a read error. This chain connects TRBV4-2 to TRBJ1-1; D is uncertain. The CDR3 has 14 amino acids. CDR1 and CDR2 (germline): LGHNA, YNFKEQ. Here the CDR3 DNA reads TGTGCCAGCAGCCAACCGACGGACCACACTGAAGCTCTCTTT. It encodes CASSQPTDHTEALF.

This clonotype was seen only a few times. V and J are TRBV7-9 and TRBJ1-5, with D unclear. Trimming took 5 bases from V and 4 from J, leaving 9 bases between them. CDR1 is SEHNR, CDR2 FQNEAQ, per germline (reference sequence). The CDR3 sequence is 13 residues long. CDR3 in DNA: TGTGCCAGCAGCACGGACGGAAATCAGCCCCAGCATTTT. It yields the protein CASSTDGNQPQHF.

The chain uses TRBV5-5 and TRBJ2-5, with TRBD1 identical over 10 bases. Trimming cost V 0 bases and J 4 bases; bases outside gene matches: 0. In germline, CDR1 is SGHKS, CDR2 YYEKEE (reference sequence). The CDR3 contains 14 residues. The CDR3 loop reads CASSLGTGGETQYF. CDR3 sequence (DNA): TGTGCCAGCAGCTTGGGGACAGGGGGAGAGACCCAGTACTTC.

The rearrangement links TRBV20-1 to TRBJ1-4; possible D gene TRBD1, 6 bases. This CDR3 region has 13 residues. The germline V gene encodes CDR1 DFQATT and CDR2 SNEGSKA (reference sequence). Deletions cut 6 bases from V and 4 bases from J, with 12 bases between. The CDR3 DNA follows: TGCAGTGCGAGGAGGGGGGATAATGAAAAACTGTTTTTT. It codes for CSARRGDNEKLFF.

The chain combines TRBV30 with TRBJ2-2; D is undetermined. The ends were cut back, 1 base at V and 4 bases at J, with 13 bases in the middle. The germline gives CDR1 GTSNPN, CDR2 SVGIG (reference sequence). This CDR3 contains 15 residues. The CDR3, as DNA: TGTGCCTGGAGTGCAAGGTTGCTGAGCACCGGGGAGCTGTTTTTT. Its translation: CAWSARLLSTGELFF.